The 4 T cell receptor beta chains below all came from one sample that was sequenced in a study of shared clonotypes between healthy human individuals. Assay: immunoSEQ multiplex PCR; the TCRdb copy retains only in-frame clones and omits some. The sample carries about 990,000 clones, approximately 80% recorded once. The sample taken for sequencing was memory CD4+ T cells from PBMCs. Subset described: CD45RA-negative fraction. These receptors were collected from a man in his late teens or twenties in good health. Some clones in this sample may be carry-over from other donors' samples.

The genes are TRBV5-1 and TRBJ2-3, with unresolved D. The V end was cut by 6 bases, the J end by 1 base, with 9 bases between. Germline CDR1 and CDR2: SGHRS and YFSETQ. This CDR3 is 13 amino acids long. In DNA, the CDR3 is TGCGCCAGCACCGAGCTAGGCACAGATACGCAGTATTTT. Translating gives CASTELGTDTQYF.

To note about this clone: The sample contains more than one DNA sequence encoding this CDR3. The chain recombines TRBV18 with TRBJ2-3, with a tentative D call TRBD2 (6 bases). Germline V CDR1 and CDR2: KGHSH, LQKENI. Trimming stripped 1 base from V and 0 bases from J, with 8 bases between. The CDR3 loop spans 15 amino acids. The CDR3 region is CASSPQGTSTDTQYF. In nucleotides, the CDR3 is TGTGCCAGCTCACCACAGGGGACTAGCACAGATACGCAGTATTTT.

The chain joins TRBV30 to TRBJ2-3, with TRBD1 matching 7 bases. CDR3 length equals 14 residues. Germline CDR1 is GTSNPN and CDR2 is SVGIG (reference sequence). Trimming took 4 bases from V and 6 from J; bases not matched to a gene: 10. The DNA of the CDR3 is TGTGCCTGGACCGTCCGTACAGGGGCCGATACGCAGTATTTT. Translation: CAWTVRTGADTQYF.

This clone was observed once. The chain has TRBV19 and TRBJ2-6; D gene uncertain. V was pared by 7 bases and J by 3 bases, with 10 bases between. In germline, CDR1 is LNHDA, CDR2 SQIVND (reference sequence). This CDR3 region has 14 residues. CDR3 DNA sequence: TGTGCCAGTACTACCCCCGGTGGGGCCAACGTCCTGACTTTC. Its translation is CASTTPGGANVLTF.